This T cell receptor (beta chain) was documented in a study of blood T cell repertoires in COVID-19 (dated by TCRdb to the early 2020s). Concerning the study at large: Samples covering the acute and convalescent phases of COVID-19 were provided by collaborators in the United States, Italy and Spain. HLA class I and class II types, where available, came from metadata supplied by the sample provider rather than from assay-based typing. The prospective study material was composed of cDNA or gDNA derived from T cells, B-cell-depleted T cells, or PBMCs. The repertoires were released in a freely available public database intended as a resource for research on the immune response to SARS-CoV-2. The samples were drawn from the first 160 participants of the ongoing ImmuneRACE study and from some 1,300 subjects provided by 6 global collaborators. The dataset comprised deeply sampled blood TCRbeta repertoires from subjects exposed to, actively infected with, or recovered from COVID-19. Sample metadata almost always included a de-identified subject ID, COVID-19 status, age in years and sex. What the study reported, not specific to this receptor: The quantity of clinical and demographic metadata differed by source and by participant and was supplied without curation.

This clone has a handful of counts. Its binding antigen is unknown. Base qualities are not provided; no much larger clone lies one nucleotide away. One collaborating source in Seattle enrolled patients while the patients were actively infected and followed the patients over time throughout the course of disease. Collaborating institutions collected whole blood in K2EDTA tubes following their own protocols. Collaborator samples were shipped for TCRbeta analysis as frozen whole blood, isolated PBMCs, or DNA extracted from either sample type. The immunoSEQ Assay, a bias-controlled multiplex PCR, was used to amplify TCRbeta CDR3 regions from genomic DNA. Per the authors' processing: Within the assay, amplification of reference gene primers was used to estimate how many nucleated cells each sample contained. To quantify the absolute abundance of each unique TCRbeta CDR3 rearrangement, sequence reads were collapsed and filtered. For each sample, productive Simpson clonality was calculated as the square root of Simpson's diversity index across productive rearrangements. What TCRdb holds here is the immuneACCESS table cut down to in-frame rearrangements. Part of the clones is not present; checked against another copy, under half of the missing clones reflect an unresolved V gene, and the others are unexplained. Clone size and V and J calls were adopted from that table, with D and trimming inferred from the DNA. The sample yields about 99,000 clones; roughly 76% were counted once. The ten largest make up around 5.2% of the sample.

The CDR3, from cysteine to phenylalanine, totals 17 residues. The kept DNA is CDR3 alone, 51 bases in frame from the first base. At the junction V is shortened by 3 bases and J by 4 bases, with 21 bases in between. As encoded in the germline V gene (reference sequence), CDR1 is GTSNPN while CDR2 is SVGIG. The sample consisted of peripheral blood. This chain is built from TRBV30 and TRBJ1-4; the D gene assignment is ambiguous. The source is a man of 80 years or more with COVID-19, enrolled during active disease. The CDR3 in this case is CAWSTNLRAGVNEKLFF. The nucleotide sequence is TGTGCCTGGAGCACAAACCTGAGGGCCGGAGTTAATGAAAAACTGTTTTTT.